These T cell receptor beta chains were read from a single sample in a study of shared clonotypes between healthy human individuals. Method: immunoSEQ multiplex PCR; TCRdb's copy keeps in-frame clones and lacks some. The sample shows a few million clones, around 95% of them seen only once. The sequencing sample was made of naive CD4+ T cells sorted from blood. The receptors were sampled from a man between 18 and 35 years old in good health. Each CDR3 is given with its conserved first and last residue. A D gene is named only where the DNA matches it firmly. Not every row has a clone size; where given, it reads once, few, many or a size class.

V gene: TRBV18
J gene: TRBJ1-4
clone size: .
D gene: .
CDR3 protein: CASSPLVPGSAGDEKLFF
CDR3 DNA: TGTGCCAGCTCACCACTCGTCCCGGGCTCGGCGGGTGATGAAAAACTGTTTTTT

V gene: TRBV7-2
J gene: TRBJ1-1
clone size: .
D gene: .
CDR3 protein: CASSSTKTEAFF
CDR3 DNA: TGTGCCAGCAGCTCGACTAAAACTGAAGCTTTCTTT

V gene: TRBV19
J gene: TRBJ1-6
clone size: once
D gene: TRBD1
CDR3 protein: CASSILDRNNSPLHF
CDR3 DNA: TGTGCCAGTAGTATTTTGGACAGGAACAATTCACCCCTCCACTTT

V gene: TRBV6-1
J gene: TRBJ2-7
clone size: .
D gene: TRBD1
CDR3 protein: CASTPDRGGYEQYF
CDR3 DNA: TGTGCCAGCACTCCGGACAGGGGAGGCTACGAGCAGTACTTC

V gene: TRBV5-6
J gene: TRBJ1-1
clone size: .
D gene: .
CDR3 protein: CASSLVSTEAFF
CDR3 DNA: TGTGCCAGCAGCTTGGTTTCCACTGAAGCTTTCTTT

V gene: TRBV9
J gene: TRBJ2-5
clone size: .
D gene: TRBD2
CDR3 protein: CASSAAGTSGTETQYF
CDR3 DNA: TGTGCCAGCAGCGCCGCCGGGACTAGCGGCACAGAGACCCAGTACTTC

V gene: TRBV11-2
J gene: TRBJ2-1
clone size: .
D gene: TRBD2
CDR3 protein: CASSYGLAGETEQFF
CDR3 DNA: TGTGCCAGCAGCTATGGACTAGCGGGGGAGACTGAGCAGTTCTTC

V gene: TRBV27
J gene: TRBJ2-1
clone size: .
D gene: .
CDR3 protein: CASSFWDGGAGKISYNEQFF
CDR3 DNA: TGTGCCAGCAGTTTCTGGGATGGAGGAGCGGGCAAGATCTCCTACAATGAGCAGTTCTTC

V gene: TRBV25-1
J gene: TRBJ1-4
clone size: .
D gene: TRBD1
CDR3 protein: CASSEFSRGLSTNEKLFF
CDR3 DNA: TGTGCCAGCAGTGAATTCAGCAGGGGGCTTTCAACTAATGAAAAACTGTTTTTT

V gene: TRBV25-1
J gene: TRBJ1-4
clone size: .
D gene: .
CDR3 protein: CASSDRGLTTNEKLFF
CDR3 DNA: TGTGCCAGCAGTGATAGAGGACTAACAACTAATGAAAAACTGTTTTTT

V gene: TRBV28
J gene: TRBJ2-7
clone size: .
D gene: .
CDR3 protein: CASSLEYGFYEQYF
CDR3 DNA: TGTGCCAGCAGTTTAGAGTACGGATTCTACGAGCAGTACTTC

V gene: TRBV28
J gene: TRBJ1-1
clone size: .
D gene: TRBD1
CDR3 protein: CASSLGTGYTEAFF
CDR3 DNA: TGTGCCAGCAGTTTGGGGACAGGGTACACTGAAGCTTTCTTT

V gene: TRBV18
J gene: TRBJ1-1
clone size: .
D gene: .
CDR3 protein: CASSPMDRNTEAFF
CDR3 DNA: TGTGCCAGCTCACCTATGGACAGGAACACTGAAGCTTTCTTT

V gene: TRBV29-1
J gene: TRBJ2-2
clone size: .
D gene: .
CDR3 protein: CSVSTSLNTGELFF
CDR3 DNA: TGCAGCGTTAGCACTAGCCTGAACACCGGGGAGCTGTTTTTT

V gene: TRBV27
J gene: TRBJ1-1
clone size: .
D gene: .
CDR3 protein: CASSFAQMNTEAFF
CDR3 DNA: TGTGCCAGCAGTTTTGCGCAGATGAACACTGAAGCTTTCTTT

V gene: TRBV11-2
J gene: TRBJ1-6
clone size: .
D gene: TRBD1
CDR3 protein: CASSLADRGSPLHF
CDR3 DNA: TGTGCCAGCAGCTTGGCGGACAGGGGCTCACCCCTCCACTTT

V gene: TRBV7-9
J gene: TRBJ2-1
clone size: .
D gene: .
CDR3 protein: CASSLVGRTYNEQFF
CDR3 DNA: TGTGCCAGCAGCTTAGTGGGGCGGACGTACAATGAGCAGTTCTTC

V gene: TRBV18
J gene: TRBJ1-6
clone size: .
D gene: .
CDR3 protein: CASSPNRDYSPLHF
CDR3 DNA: TGTGCCAGCTCACCAAACAGGGACTATTCACCCCTCCACTTT

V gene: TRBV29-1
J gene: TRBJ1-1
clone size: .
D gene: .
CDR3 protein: CSVQDTAEAFF
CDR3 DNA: TGCAGCGTGCAGGACACCGCTGAAGCTTTCTTT

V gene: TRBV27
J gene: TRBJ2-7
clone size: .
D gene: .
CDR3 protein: CASSPRGGYEQYF
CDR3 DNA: TGTGCCAGCAGTCCCAGGGGTGGGTACGAGCAGTACTTC

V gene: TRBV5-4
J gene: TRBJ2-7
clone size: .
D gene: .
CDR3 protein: CASSLTSSSYEQYF
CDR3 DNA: TGTGCCAGCAGCTTGACTAGCAGCTCCTACGAGCAGTACTTC

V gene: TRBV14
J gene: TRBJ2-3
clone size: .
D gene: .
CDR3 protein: CASSHTLNGAAQYF
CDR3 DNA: TGTGCCAGCAGCCATACCCTTAACGGAGCGGCGCAGTATTTT

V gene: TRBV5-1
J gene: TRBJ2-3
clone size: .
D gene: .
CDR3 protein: CASSSTIKGSDTQYF
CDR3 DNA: TGCGCCAGCAGCTCGACTATAAAAGGCTCAGATACGCAGTATTTT

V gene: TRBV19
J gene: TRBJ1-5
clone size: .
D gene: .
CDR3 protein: CASSIDRDQPQHF
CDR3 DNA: TGTGCCAGTAGTATAGATAGGGACCAGCCCCAGCATTTT

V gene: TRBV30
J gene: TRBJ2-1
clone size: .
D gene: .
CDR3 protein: CAWSRRLGLNEQFF
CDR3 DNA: TGTGCCTGGAGCCGCCGTTTGGGACTCAATGAGCAGTTCTTC

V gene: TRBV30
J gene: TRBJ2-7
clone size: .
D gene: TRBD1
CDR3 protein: CAWSVMEGQDEQYF
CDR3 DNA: TGTGCCTGGAGTGTAATGGAGGGACAGGACGAGCAGTACTTC

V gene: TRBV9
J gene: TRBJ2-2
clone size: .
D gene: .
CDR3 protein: CASSVLPNMAGELFF
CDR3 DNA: TGTGCCAGCAGCGTATTGCCCAATATGGCCGGGGAGCTGTTTTTT

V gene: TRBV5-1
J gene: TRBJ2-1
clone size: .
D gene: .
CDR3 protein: CASSSGPKGNEQFF
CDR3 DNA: TGCGCCAGCAGCTCGGGCCCTAAAGGCAATGAGCAGTTCTTC

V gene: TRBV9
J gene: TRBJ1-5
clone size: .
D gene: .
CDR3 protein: CASSPGDSNQPQHF
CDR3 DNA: TGTGCCAGCAGCCCCGGGGATAGCAATCAGCCCCAGCATTTT

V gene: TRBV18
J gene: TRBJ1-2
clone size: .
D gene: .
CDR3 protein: CASSPAEAGGYTF
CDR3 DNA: TGTGCCAGCTCACCCGCCGAAGCGGGGGGCTACACCTTC

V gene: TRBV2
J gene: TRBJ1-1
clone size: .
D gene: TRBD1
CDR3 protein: CASSREQGAQTEAFF
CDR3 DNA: TGTGCCAGCAGCCGTGAACAGGGGGCGCAAACTGAAGCTTTCTTT

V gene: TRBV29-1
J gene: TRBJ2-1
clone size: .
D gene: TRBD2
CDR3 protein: CSMGASGGYNEQFF
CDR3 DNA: TGCAGCATGGGGGCGAGCGGGGGATACAATGAGCAGTTCTTC

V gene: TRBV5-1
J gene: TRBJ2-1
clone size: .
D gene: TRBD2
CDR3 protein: CASSLAGLAGKLEQFF
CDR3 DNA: TGCGCCAGCAGCTTGGCCGGGCTAGCGGGAAAACTGGAGCAGTTCTTC

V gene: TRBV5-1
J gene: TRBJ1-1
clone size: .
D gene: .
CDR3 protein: CASSLGQAATEAFF
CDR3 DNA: TGCGCCAGCAGCTTGGGACAGGCGGCGACTGAAGCTTTCTTT

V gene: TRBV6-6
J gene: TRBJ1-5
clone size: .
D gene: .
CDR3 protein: CASRAQGHQPQHF
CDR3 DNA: TGTGCCAGCAGGGCCCAGGGGCACCAGCCCCAGCATTTT

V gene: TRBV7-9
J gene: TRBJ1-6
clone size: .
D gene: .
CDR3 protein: CASRQINSPLHF
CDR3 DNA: TGTGCCAGCAGACAAATCAATTCACCCCTCCACTTT

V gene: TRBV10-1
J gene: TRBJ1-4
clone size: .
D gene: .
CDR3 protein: CASSTSRGLSHEKLFF
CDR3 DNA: TGCGCCAGCTCCACTTCCAGGGGTTTATCTCATGAAAAACTGTTTTTT

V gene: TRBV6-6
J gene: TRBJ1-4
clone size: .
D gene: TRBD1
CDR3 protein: CASSTRTGNEKLFF
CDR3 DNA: TGTGCCAGCAGTACACGGACAGGGAATGAAAAACTGTTTTTT

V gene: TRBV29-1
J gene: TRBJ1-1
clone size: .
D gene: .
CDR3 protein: CSVGGWTAAEEPMNTEAFF
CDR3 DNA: TGCAGCGTTGGGGGATGGACTGCGGCCGAAGAGCCCATGAACACTGAAGCTTTCTTT

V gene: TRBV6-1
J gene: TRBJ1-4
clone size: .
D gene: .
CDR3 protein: CASSSGTGNEKLFF
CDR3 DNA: TGTGCCAGCAGTTCCGGGACGGGGAATGAAAAACTGTTTTTT

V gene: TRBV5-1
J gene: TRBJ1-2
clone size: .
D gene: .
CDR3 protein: CASSLGDRVNDGYTF
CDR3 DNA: TGCGCCAGCAGCTTGGGGGACCGAGTGAACGATGGCTACACCTTC

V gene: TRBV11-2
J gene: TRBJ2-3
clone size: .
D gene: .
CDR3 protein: CASSFMAPVSGTSDTQYF
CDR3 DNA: TGTGCCAGCAGCTTCATGGCTCCGGTTAGCGGAACTTCAGATACGCAGTATTTT

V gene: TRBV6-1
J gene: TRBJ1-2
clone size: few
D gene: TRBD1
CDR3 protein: CASSDRQGYGYTF
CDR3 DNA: TGTGCCAGCAGTGACCGACAGGGTTATGGCTACACCTTC

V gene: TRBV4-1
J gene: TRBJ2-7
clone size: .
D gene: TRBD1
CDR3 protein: CASSREPGQTYEQYF
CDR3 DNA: TGCGCCAGCAGCCGGGAACCGGGACAGACCTACGAGCAGTACTTC

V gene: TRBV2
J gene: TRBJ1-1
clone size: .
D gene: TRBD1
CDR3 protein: CASSGQGMNTEAFF
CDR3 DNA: TGTGCCAGCAGTGGACAGGGCATGAACACTGAAGCTTTCTTT

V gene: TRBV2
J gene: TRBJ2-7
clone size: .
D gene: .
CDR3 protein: CASSSGHEQYF
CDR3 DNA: TGTGCCAGCAGTTCTGGACACGAGCAGTACTTC

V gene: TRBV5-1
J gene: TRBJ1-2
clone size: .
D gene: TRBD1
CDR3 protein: CASSLGQGFYGYTF
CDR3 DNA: TGCGCCAGCAGCTTAGGACAGGGGTTCTATGGCTACACCTTC

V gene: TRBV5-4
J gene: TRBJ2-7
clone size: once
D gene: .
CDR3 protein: CASSLVAVGASYEQYF
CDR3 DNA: TGTGCCAGCAGCTTGGTGGCGGTCGGGGCCTCCTACGAGCAGTACTTC